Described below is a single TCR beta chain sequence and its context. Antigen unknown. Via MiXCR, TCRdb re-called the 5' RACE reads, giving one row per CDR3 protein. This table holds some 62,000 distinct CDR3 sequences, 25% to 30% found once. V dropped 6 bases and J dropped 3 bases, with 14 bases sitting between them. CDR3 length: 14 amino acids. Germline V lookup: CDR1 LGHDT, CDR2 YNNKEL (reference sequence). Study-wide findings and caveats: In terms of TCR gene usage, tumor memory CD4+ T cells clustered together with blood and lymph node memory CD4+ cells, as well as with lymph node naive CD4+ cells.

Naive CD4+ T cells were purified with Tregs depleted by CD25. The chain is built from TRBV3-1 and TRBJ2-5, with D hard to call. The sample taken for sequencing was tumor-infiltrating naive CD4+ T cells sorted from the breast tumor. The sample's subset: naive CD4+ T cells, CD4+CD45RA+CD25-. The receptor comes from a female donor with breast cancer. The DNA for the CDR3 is TGTGCCAGCAGTCATAAGAACTTGAAAGAGACCCAGTACTTC. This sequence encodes CASSHKNLKETQYF.